This T cell receptor beta chain originates from a study of graft-versus-host responses after intestinal transplantation. Study background: Recipients were given multivisceral, liver-intestinal, or isolated intestinal transplants. Each recipient received anti-thymocyte globulin induction, then tacrolimus and steroids for approximately three years.

Turning to this clone: The target antigen is unknown.

The CDR3 spans 15 residues. The germline CDR1 and CDR2 sequences are SGHTA and FQGNSA. V gave up 3 bases and J gave up 5 bases, with 14 bases separating them. Using immunoSEQ multiplex PCR, the repertoire was profiled, and TCRdb retains in-frame clones only, with some absent. The sample carries about 25,000 clones, just under 95% recorded once. Study-level points and caveats: GvH clones occurred in recipient marrow; some first appeared in ileum or blood.

The sequencing here drew on PBMCs, taken roughly 32 days after intestinal transplant. V gene TRBV7-2 combines with J gene TRBJ1-5; the D is unclear. The TCR was taken from a human patient who received an intestinal transplant, so some T cells may come from the graft donor. The CDR3 region is CASSLTSSRDQPQHF. The CDR3 DNA sequence: TGTGCCAGCAGCTTGACGTCCAGTCGCGATCAGCCCCAGCATTTT.